This T cell receptor beta chain was captured by sequencing in a study of human T cells and chemical hapten exposure. Study-wide context: 2% DPC applied to an approximately 2 cm by approximately 2 cm arm area sensitized donors.

This clonotype was observed a few times. TCRdb independently ran MiXCR on the RACE reads; one entry per CDR3 protein. Among under 95,000 distinct CDR3 sequences listed, over 6.5% were seen once. Time point here: pre-sensitization, week 0. As for treatment: therapeutic diphenylcyclopropenone sensitization with weekly scalp DPC. This specimen consisted of whole blood, obtained in connection with sensitization to the hapten diphenylcyclopropenone (DPC). This TCR came from a man aged 35-49 years with alopecia areata. Some clones in this sample may be carry-over from other donors' samples.

The CDR3 nucleotides are TGTGCCAGCAGTCCCAGTTCGGCGGGGCTAAACCAAGAGACCCAGTACTTC. Residues: CASSPSSAGLNQETQYF. The chain links TRBV28 to TRBJ2-5, with D tentatively TRBD2 (6 bases). V was shortened by 5 bases and J by 0 bases, with 19 bases between the two germline ends. This CDR3 spans 17 amino acids. Germline-derived CDR1 and CDR2 are MDHEN and SYDVKM.